Listed below are T cell receptor beta chains from one sample, sequenced in a study of T cells in Graves' hyperthyroidism and ophthalmopathy. TCRdb itself ran the multiplex PCR reads through MiXCR, one entry per CDR3 protein. Of 380,000 or so distinct CDR3 sequences listed, approximately 15% are singletons. The sequenced sample consisted of blood. The receptors were gathered from a woman under 40 with Graves' hyperthyroidism. Each CDR3 is given with its conserved first and last residue. The D gene is left open where the match is weak. Clone size is not always given. Where it is, it says once, few, many or a class for expanded clones.

j_call: TRBJ1-1; v_call: TRBV14; d_call: .; clone_size: .; cdr3_aa: CASSQRGRTEAFF; cdr3_nt: TGTGCCAGCAGCCAGAGGGGCCGCACTGAAGCTTTCTTT
j_call: TRBJ2-1; v_call: TRBV6-2/TRBV6-3; d_call: .; clone_size: once; cdr3_aa: CASSYSQGGYNEQFF; cdr3_nt: TGTGCCAGCAGTTACAGTCAGGGGGGGTACAATGAGCAGTTCTTC
j_call: TRBJ2-2; v_call: TRBV6-5; d_call: TRBD2; clone_size: many; cdr3_aa: CASSYPSGLAGGGELFF; cdr3_nt: TGTGCCAGCAGTTACCCATCGGGACTAGCGGGAGGCGGGGAGCTGTTTTTT
j_call: TRBJ1-5; v_call: TRBV7-6; d_call: .; clone_size: few; cdr3_aa: CASSLDSRGLDTQHF; cdr3_nt: TGTGCCAGCAGCTTAGATTCCCGCGGGTTAGATACGCAGCATTTT
j_call: TRBJ2-1; v_call: TRBV6-2/TRBV6-3; d_call: .; clone_size: few; cdr3_aa: CASSLGIPVYNEQFF; cdr3_nt: TGTGCCAGCTCCCTCGGGATTCCCGTTTACAATGAGCAGTTCTTC
j_call: TRBJ2-5; v_call: TRBV9; d_call: .; clone_size: many; cdr3_aa: CASSRAPGETQYF; cdr3_nt: TGTGCCAGCAGCCGGGCCCCTGGGGAGACCCAGTACTTC
j_call: TRBJ2-1; v_call: TRBV5-5; d_call: .; clone_size: many; cdr3_aa: CASSSEPTPNEQFF; cdr3_nt: TGTGCCAGCAGCTCCGAGCCGACTCCCAATGAGCAGTTCTTC
j_call: TRBJ1-3; v_call: TRBV6-1; d_call: .; clone_size: .; cdr3_aa: CASGATGLRNTIYF; cdr3_nt: TGTGCCAGCGGCGCAACAGGGCTTAGAAACACCATATATTTT
j_call: TRBJ2-7; v_call: TRBV2; d_call: .; clone_size: .; cdr3_aa: CASSGGPRRYEQYF; cdr3_nt: TGTGCCAGCAGTGGGGGACCGCGCCGCTACGAGCAGTACTTC
j_call: TRBJ1-4; v_call: TRBV20-1; d_call: .; clone_size: few; cdr3_aa: CSANRVSGEKLFF; cdr3_nt: TGCAGTGCCAACAGGGTTTCGGGTGAAAAACTGTTTTTT
j_call: TRBJ1-1; v_call: TRBV19; d_call: TRBD1; clone_size: .; cdr3_aa: CASSPIDRGNTEAFF; cdr3_nt: TGTGCCAGTAGTCCGATAGACAGGGGGAACACTGAAGCTTTCTTT
j_call: TRBJ2-5; v_call: TRBV20-1; d_call: .; clone_size: many; cdr3_aa: CSAPIGGETQYF; cdr3_nt: TGCAGTGCTCCGATAGGCGGGGAGACCCAGTACTTC
j_call: TRBJ1-1; v_call: TRBV10-2; d_call: .; clone_size: few; cdr3_aa: CASSFTGMNTEAFF; cdr3_nt: TGCGCCAGCAGTTTCACAGGTATGAACACTGAAGCTTTCTTT
j_call: TRBJ1-1; v_call: TRBV12-3/TRBV12-4; d_call: .; clone_size: many; cdr3_aa: CASSAPYRRNTEAFF; cdr3_nt: TGTGCCAGCAGTGCCCCTTACAGGAGGAACACTGAAGCTTTCTTT
j_call: TRBJ2-1; v_call: TRBV3-1; d_call: .; clone_size: .; cdr3_aa: CASSQGSRSGMFF; cdr3_nt: TGTGCCAGCAGCCAGGGTAGTAGGTCAGGGATGTTCTTC
j_call: TRBJ1-4; v_call: TRBV7-3; d_call: TRBD1; clone_size: few; cdr3_aa: CASSKGGRDRENEKLFF; cdr3_nt: TGTGCCAGCAGCAAAGGGGGCCGGGACAGGGAAAATGAAAAACTGTTTTTT
j_call: TRBJ1-1; v_call: TRBV5-8; d_call: .; clone_size: .; cdr3_aa: CASSFRGTTEAFF; cdr3_nt: TGTGCCAGCAGCTTTCGGGGGACCACTGAAGCTTTCTTT
j_call: TRBJ1-1; v_call: TRBV28; d_call: TRBD1; clone_size: .; cdr3_aa: CASGLPGQRTTEAFF; cdr3_nt: TGTGCCAGCGGGTTACCGGGACAGCGGACCACTGAAGCTTTCTTT
j_call: TRBJ2-3; v_call: TRBV28; d_call: .; clone_size: many; cdr3_aa: CASSQFVNPDTQYF; cdr3_nt: TGTGCCAGCAGTCAATTCGTGAATCCAGATACGCAGTATTTT
j_call: TRBJ1-2; v_call: TRBV6-1; d_call: .; clone_size: few; cdr3_aa: CASSAQGRGYTF; cdr3_nt: TGTGCCAGCAGTGCCCAGGGTCGGGGCTACACCTTC
j_call: TRBJ2-7; v_call: TRBV10-3; d_call: TRBD2; clone_size: many; cdr3_aa: CAISPASGTYEQYF; cdr3_nt: TGTGCCATCAGCCCGGCTAGCGGTACCTACGAGCAGTACTTC
j_call: TRBJ2-5; v_call: TRBV12-3/TRBV12-4; d_call: TRBD1; clone_size: .; cdr3_aa: CASSSAGTPGGGTQYF; cdr3_nt: TGTGCCAGCAGTTCCGCCGGGACCCCAGGGGGTGGGACCCAGTACTTC
j_call: TRBJ2-7; v_call: TRBV13; d_call: TRBD2; clone_size: .; cdr3_aa: CASSLYPSGRAWEQYF; cdr3_nt: TGTGCCAGCAGCTTATACCCCAGCGGGAGGGCCTGGGAGCAGTACTTC
j_call: TRBJ1-5; v_call: TRBV4-3; d_call: .; clone_size: .; cdr3_aa: CASSQDTRNQPQHF; cdr3_nt: TGCGCCAGCAGCCAAGATACGCGCAATCAGCCCCAGCATTTT
j_call: TRBJ2-2; v_call: TRBV12-3/TRBV12-4; d_call: TRBD2; clone_size: many; cdr3_aa: CATKLAGYTGELFF; cdr3_nt: TGTGCCACCAAACTAGCGGGATATACCGGGGAGCTGTTTTTT
j_call: TRBJ1-1; v_call: TRBV14; d_call: .; clone_size: many; cdr3_aa: CASSHLRAVWAEVGAFF; cdr3_nt: TGTGCCAGCAGCCACCTCAGGGCGGTCTGGGCTGAAGTGGGAGCTTTCTTT
j_call: TRBJ2-3; v_call: TRBV2; d_call: .; clone_size: .; cdr3_aa: CASSFAGRPTDAQYF; cdr3_nt: TGTGCCAGCAGTTTTGCAGGGCGACCCACAGATGCGCAGTATTTT
j_call: TRBJ2-2; v_call: TRBV7-8; d_call: .; clone_size: many; cdr3_aa: CASSLAVPTVGGELFF; cdr3_nt: TGTGCCAGCAGCTTAGCTGTCCCGACCGTTGGCGGGGAGCTGTTTTTT
j_call: TRBJ2-1; v_call: TRBV24-1; d_call: TRBD2; clone_size: many; cdr3_aa: CATTPSGSRSYNEQFF; cdr3_nt: TGTGCCACCACCCCCAGCGGGAGCCGATCCTACAATGAGCAGTTCTTC
j_call: TRBJ2-5; v_call: TRBV7-9; d_call: .; clone_size: many; cdr3_aa: CASSFGNQETQYF; cdr3_nt: TGTGCCAGCAGCTTTGGGAACCAAGAGACCCAGTACTTC
j_call: TRBJ1-1; v_call: TRBV6-5; d_call: .; clone_size: many; cdr3_aa: CASSYSSRRTEAFF; cdr3_nt: TGTGCCAGCAGTTACTCGAGCAGGAGGACTGAAGCTTTCTTT
j_call: TRBJ2-1; v_call: TRBV11-2; d_call: TRBD1; clone_size: many; cdr3_aa: CASSLMLGQGNEQFF; cdr3_nt: TGTGCCAGCAGCTTAATGTTGGGACAGGGCAATGAGCAGTTCTTC
j_call: TRBJ2-3; v_call: TRBV13; d_call: .; clone_size: many; cdr3_aa: CASSLVITDTQYF; cdr3_nt: TGTGCCAGCAGCTTAGTCATAACAGATACGCAGTATTTT
j_call: TRBJ2-1; v_call: TRBV9; d_call: .; clone_size: .; cdr3_aa: CASSALGGPSLDVYNEQFF; cdr3_nt: TGTGCCAGCAGCGCCTTGGGGGGCCCTAGCCTAGACGTCTACAATGAGCAGTTCTTC
j_call: TRBJ2-7; v_call: TRBV6-1; d_call: TRBD1; clone_size: many; cdr3_aa: CASSEHRGYEQYF; cdr3_nt: TGTGCCAGCAGTGAACACAGGGGATACGAGCAGTACTTC
j_call: TRBJ2-1; v_call: TRBV2; d_call: .; clone_size: many; cdr3_aa: CASSENSGRLLNEQFF; cdr3_nt: TGTGCCAGCAGTGAGAATAGCGGAAGACTTCTCAATGAGCAGTTCTTC
j_call: TRBJ2-3; v_call: TRBV29-1; d_call: TRBD1; clone_size: .; cdr3_aa: CSVLRQGPRDTQYF; cdr3_nt: TGCAGCGTTTTGAGACAGGGTCCTAGAGATACGCAGTATTTT
j_call: TRBJ2-1; v_call: TRBV12-3/TRBV12-4; d_call: .; clone_size: few; cdr3_aa: CASSTHEQFF; cdr3_nt: TGTGCCAGCAGTACCCATGAGCAGTTCTTC
j_call: TRBJ2-7; v_call: TRBV28; d_call: .; clone_size: few; cdr3_aa: CASSGQYEQYF; cdr3_nt: TGTGCCAGCAGTGGGCAGTACGAGCAGTACTTC
j_call: TRBJ2-5; v_call: TRBV20-1; d_call: .; clone_size: many; cdr3_aa: CSSPREKETQYF; cdr3_nt: TGCAGTTCCCCCCGGGAGAAGGAGACCCAGTACTTC
j_call: TRBJ2-6; v_call: TRBV27; d_call: .; clone_size: .; cdr3_aa: CASSLSGLSGANVLTF; cdr3_nt: TGTGCCAGCAGTTTATCTGGCCTATCTGGGGCCAACGTCCTGACTTTC
j_call: TRBJ2-7; v_call: TRBV11-2; d_call: TRBD2; clone_size: many; cdr3_aa: CASSLFSGGANEQYF; cdr3_nt: TGTGCCAGCAGCTTATTCTCCGGGGGGGCCAACGAGCAGTACTTC
j_call: TRBJ1-3; v_call: TRBV3-1; d_call: .; clone_size: .; cdr3_aa: CASSPRFQGGNTIYF; cdr3_nt: TGTGCCAGCAGCCCCCGATTCCAGGGGGGAAACACCATATATTTT
j_call: TRBJ2-3; v_call: TRBV11-2; d_call: TRBD2; clone_size: many; cdr3_aa: CASSFTSGAFDTQYF; cdr3_nt: TGTGCCAGCAGCTTTACTAGCGGGGCCTTCGATACGCAGTATTTT
j_call: TRBJ2-6; v_call: TRBV13; d_call: .; clone_size: few; cdr3_aa: CASSPAVGPGANVLTF; cdr3_nt: TGTGCCAGCAGCCCAGCCGTAGGACCTGGGGCCAACGTCCTGACTTTC
j_call: TRBJ1-4; v_call: TRBV7-9; d_call: TRBD1; clone_size: many; cdr3_aa: CASSRGQGGREKLFF; cdr3_nt: TGTGCCAGCAGCCGTGGACAGGGAGGGCGAGAAAAACTGTTTTTT